This TCR beta chain was identified in a study of T cells in Graves' hyperthyroidism and ophthalmopathy. There are many counts of this clonotype. RNA transcripts gave rise to amplified TCR beta CDR3 regions. HTBI primers were employed in a first-round RT-PCR of the TCR CDR3. TCRdb fed the multiplex PCR reads into MiXCR, producing one record per CDR3 protein. The table lists a few hundred thousand distinct CDR3 sequences, 15% to 18% of them singletons, with 6.5% to 8% in the top ten. V was shortened by 0 bases and J by 0 bases, with 6 bases between the two germline ends. This CDR3 contains 15 residues. Germline-derived CDR1 and CDR2 are DFQATT and SNEGSKA (reference sequence).

Material: blood. The rearrangement links TRBV20-1 to TRBJ1-6; D is unresolved. This clonotype was obtained from a woman in her twenties or thirties with Graves' hyperthyroidism. The CDR3 is CSARELSSYNSPLHF. The CDR3 nucleotides are TGCAGTGCTAGAGAACTGAGCTCCTATAATTCACCCCTCCACTTT.